This TCR beta chain was sequenced for a study of technical replicates of blood from several donors. Assay used: immunoSEQ multiplex PCR; TCRdb lists only in-frame clones, some missing. The profile shows about 94,000 clones, roughly 95% of them singletons. Sequenced material: T cells isolated from PBMCs. The receptor was isolated from a human donor in good health.

The CDR3 region has the DNA TGTGCCACCATGAAGAGCTTACGAACCGGGACTCTCAAAGGGGAGGCTTTCTTT. It encodes CATMKSLRTGTLKGEAFF. This chain links TRBV13 with TRBJ1-1; possibly TRBD1 for D (5 bases). The CDR3 has 18 amino acids. V lost 10 bases and J 11 bases, leaving 38 bases between the germline ends. Germline CDR1 is PRHDT and CDR2 is FYEKMQ (reference sequence).